A selection of T cell receptor beta chains follows, all from one sample in a study of T cells in Graves' hyperthyroidism and ophthalmopathy. TCRdb passed the multiplex PCR reads through MiXCR, listing each CDR3 protein once. The table includes 350,000 to 400,000 distinct CDR3 sequences, 19% detected once. The sample consisted of blood. These receptors were collected from a woman under 30 with Graves' hyperthyroidism. Each CDR3 is given with its conserved first and last residue. D genes are given only for firm matches. Clone size is given for some rows only: seen once, a few or many times, or a class if the clone is expanded.

j_call clone_size d_call v_call cdr3_aa cdr3_nt
TRBJ1-3 many NA TRBV6-1 CASTYREPGNTIYF TGTGCCAGCACCTACAGGGAACCTGGAAACACCATATATTTT
TRBJ1-5 many NA TRBV2 CASSDIGLGNQPQHF TGTGCCAGCAGTGACATAGGCCTGGGGAATCAGCCCCAGCATTTT
TRBJ2-2 many NA TRBV20-1 CSAPAPQYTGELFF TGCAGTGCCCCCGCCCCACAGTACACCGGGGAGCTGTTTTTT
TRBJ1-5 many NA TRBV12-3/TRBV12-4 CASSLRNSNQPQHF TGTGCCAGCAGTTTGCGTAATAGCAATCAGCCCCAGCATTTT
TRBJ2-7 few NA TRBV7-9 CASSFSAYEQYF TGTGCCAGCAGCTTTAGCGCCTACGAGCAGTACTTC
TRBJ1-5 many TRBD1 TRBV30 CAWSYTGGVSQPQHF TGTGCCTGGAGTTACACAGGGGGCGTAAGTCAGCCCCAGCATTTT
TRBJ2-5 many NA TRBV2 CASQIGGETQYF TGTGCCAGCCAAATAGGGGGAGAGACCCAGTACTTC
TRBJ1-1 many TRBD1 TRBV2 CASGNRGLAFF TGTGCCAGCGGAAACAGGGGGCTGGCTTTCTTT
TRBJ1-2 many NA TRBV12-3/TRBV12-4 CASSPRALLGGYTF TGTGCCAGCAGCCCCAGGGCCCTATTGGGGGGCTACACCTTC
TRBJ2-2 few NA TRBV11-3 CASSYNPRELFF TGTGCCAGCAGCTACAATCCCCGGGAGCTGTTTTTT
TRBJ1-1 NA NA TRBV12-3/TRBV12-4 CASSLGDVTEAFF TGTGCCAGCAGTTTAGGGGACGTCACTGAAGCTTTCTTT
TRBJ1-2 many NA TRBV12-3/TRBV12-4 CASSPQGSGYTF TGTGCCAGCAGTCCGCAGGGATCTGGCTACACCTTC
TRBJ1-1 many TRBD1 TRBV15 CAISRGVNTEAFF TGTGCCATCAGCAGGGGGGTCAACACTGAAGCTTTCTTT
TRBJ1-2 many TRBD1 TRBV2 CASRATGASGYTF TGTGCCAGCAGGGCTACAGGGGCTAGCGGCTACACCTTC
TRBJ2-7 many TRBD1 TRBV7-6 CASTRGDRGSEQYF TGTGCCAGCACCCGGGGGGACAGGGGTTCCGAGCAGTACTTC
TRBJ1-2 many NA TRBV24-1 CATSEQGRTEGYTF TGTGCCACCAGTGAACAGGGACGTACGGAAGGCTACACCTTC
TRBJ1-1 NA TRBD1 TRBV5-6 CASSPLGRGRTEAFF TGTGCCAGCAGCCCTTTGGGCAGGGGGAGGACTGAAGCTTTCTTT